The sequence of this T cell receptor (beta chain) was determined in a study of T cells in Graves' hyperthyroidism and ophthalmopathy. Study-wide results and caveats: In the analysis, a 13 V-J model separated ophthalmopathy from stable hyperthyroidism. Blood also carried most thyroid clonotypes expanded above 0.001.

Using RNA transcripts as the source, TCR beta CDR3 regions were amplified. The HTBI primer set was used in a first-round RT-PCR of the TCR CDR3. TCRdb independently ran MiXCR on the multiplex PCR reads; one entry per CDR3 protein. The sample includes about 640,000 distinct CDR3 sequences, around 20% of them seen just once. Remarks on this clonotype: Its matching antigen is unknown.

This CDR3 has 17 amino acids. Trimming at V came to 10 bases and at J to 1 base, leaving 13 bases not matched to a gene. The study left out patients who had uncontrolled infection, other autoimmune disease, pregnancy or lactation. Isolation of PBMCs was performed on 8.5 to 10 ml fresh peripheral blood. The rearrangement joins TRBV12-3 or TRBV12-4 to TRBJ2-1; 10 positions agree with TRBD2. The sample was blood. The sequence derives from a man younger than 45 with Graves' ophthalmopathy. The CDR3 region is CATSLGASGSSYNEQFF. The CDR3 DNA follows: TGTGCCACCTCCTTGGGGGCTAGCGGGAGTTCCTACAATGAGCAGTTCTTC.